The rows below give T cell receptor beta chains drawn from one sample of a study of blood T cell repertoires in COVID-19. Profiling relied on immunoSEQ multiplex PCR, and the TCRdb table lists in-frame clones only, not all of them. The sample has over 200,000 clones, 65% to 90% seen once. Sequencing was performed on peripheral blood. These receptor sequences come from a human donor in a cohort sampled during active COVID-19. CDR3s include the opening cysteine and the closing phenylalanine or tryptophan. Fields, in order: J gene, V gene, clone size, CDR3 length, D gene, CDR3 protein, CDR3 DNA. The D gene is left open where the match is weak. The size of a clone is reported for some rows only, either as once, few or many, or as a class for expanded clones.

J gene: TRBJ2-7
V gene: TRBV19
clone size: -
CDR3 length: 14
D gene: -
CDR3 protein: CASRITNMVGEQYF
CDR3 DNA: TGTGCCAGTAGGATCACTAACATGGTCGGCGAGCAGTACTTC

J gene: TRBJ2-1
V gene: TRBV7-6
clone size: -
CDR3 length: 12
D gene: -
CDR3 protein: CASSPFYNEQFF
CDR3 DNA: TGTGCCAGCAGCCCTTTTTACAATGAGCAGTTCTTC

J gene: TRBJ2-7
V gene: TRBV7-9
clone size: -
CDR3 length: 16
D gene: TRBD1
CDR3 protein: CASSFTGGAYIYEQYF
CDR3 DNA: TGTGCCAGCAGCTTCACAGGGGGCGCTTACATCTACGAGCAGTACTTC

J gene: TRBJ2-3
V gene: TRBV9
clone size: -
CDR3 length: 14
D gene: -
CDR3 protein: CASATGTFTDTQYF
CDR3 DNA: TGTGCCAGCGCCACAGGGACCTTCACAGATACGCAGTATTTT

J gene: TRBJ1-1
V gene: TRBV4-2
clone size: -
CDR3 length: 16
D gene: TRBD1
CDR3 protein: CASSQGQGWGNTEAFF
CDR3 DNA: TGTGCCAGCAGCCAAGGACAGGGTTGGGGGAACACTGAAGCTTTCTTT

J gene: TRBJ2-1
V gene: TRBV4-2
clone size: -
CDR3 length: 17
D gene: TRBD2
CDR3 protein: CASSQDSGIDSYNEQFF
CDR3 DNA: TGTGCCAGCAGCCAAGATAGCGGGATCGACTCCTACAATGAGCAGTTCTTC

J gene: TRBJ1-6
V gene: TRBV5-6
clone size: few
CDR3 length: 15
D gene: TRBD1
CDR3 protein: CASSLRAGGNSPLHF
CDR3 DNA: TGTGCCAGCAGCTTGCGAGCAGGGGGGAATTCACCCCTCCACTTT

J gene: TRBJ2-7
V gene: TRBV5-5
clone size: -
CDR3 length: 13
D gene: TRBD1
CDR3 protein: CASSSSRTGEQYF
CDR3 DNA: TGTGCCAGCAGCTCATCCCGGACAGGCGAGCAGTACTTC

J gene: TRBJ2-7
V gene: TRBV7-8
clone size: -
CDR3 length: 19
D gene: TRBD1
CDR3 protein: CASSYTFPNTGTGKYEQYF
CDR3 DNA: TGTGCCAGCAGCTATACCTTTCCGAACACCGGGACAGGGAAGTACGAGCAGTACTTC

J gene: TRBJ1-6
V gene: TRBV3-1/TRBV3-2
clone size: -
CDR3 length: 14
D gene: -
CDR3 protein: CASSQGTSNSPLHF
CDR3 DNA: TGTGCCAGCAGCCAGGGGACATCGAATTCACCCCTCCACTTT

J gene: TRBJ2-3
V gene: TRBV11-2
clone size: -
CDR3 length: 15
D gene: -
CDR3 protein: CASSPQRVQADTQYF
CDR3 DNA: TGTGCCAGCAGCCCACAGCGGGTTCAGGCAGATACGCAGTATTTT

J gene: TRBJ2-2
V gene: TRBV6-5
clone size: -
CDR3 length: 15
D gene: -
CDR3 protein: CASRWDSSNTGELFF
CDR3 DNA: TGTGCCAGCAGGTGGGACTCCTCTAACACCGGGGAGCTGTTTTTT

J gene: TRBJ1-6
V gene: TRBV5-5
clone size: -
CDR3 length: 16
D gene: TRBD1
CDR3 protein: CASSQPGQGAKSPLHF
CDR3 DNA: TGTGCCAGCAGCCAACCGGGACAGGGGGCGAAATCACCCCTCCACTTT

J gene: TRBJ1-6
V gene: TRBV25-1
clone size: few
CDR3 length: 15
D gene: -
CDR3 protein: CASTPTVSLNSPLHF
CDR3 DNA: TGTGCCAGCACCCCGACAGTATCTCTGAATTCACCCCTCCACTTT

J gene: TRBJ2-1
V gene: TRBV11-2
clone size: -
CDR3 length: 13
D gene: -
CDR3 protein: CASRGTLYNEQFF
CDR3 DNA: TGTGCCAGCAGGGGGACTTTGTACAATGAGCAGTTCTTC

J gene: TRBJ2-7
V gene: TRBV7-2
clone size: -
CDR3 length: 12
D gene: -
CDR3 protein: CASSLSVYEQYF
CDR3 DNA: TGTGCCAGCAGCTTATCAGTCTACGAGCAGTACTTC

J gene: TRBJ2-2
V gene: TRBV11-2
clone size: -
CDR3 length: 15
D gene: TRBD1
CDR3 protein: CASSVRDRNTGELFF
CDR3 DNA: TGTGCCAGCAGCGTCCGGGACAGGAACACCGGGGAGCTGTTTTTT

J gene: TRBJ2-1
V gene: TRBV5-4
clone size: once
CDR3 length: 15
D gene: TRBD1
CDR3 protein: CASSSRDRVFNEQFF
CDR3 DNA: TGTGCCAGCAGCTCCCGGGACAGGGTATTCAATGAGCAGTTCTTC

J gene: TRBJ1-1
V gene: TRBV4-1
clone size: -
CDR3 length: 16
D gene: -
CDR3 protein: CASSQVAGASSTEAFF
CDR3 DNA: TGCGCCAGCAGCCAAGTTGCTGGGGCCAGCAGCACTGAAGCTTTCTTT

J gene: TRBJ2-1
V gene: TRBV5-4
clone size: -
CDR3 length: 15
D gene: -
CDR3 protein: CASSFGAGSYNEQFF
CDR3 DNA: TGTGCCAGCAGCTTCGGGGCGGGGAGTTACAATGAGCAGTTCTTC

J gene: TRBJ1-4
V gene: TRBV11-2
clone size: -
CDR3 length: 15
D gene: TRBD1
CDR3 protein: CASSINRGLGEKLFF
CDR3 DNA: TGTGCCAGCAGCATAAACAGGGGGCTGGGCGAAAAACTGTTTTTT

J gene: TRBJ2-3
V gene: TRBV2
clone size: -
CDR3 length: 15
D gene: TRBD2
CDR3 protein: CASSARGLGADTQYF
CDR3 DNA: TGTGCCAGCAGCGCAAGGGGACTAGGCGCAGATACGCAGTATTTT

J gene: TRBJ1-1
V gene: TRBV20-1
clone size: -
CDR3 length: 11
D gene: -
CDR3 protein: CSSDRNTEAFF
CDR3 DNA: TGCAGCTCGGACAGGAACACTGAAGCTTTCTTT

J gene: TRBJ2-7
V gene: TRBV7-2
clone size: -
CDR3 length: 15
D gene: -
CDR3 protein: CASSVEVSSVYEQYF
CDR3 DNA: TGTGCCAGCAGCGTAGAAGTTTCTAGCGTCTACGAGCAGTACTTC

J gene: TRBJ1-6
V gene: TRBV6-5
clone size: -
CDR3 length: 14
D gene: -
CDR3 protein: CASRGGGIDSPLHF
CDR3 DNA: TGTGCCAGCAGGGGAGGGGGTATTGATTCACCCCTCCACTTT

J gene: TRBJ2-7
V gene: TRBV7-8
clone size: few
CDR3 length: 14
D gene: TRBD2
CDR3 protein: CASSAGEGNYEQYF
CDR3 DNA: TGTGCCAGCAGCGCCGGGGAGGGAAACTACGAGCAGTACTTC

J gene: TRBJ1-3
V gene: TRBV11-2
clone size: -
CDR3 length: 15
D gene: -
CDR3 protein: CASRRGTPSGNTIYF
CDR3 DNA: TGTGCCAGCAGACGAGGGACACCCTCTGGAAACACCATATATTTT

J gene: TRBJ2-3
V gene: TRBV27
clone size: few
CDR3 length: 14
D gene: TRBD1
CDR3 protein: CATATGDSTDTQYF
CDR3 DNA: TGTGCCACCGCGACAGGGGATAGCACAGATACGCAGTATTTT

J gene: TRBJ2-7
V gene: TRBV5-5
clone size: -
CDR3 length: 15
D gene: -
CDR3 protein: CASSSGGWGTWEQYF
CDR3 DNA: TGTGCCAGCAGCTCCGGAGGTTGGGGTACCTGGGAGCAGTACTTC

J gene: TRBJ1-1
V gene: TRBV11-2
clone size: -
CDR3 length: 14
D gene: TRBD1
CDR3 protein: CASSPRTGRTEAFF
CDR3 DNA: TGTGCCAGCAGCCCGCGGACAGGGAGGACTGAAGCTTTCTTT

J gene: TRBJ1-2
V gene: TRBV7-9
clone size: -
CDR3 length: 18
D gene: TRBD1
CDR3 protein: CASSVTGTGDWLINGYTF
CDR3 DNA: TGTGCCAGCAGCGTTACCGGGACAGGGGATTGGCTCATCAATGGCTACACCTTC

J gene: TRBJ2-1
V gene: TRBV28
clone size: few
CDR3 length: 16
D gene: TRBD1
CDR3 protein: CASSLVGTGRNNEQFF
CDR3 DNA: TGTGCCAGCAGTCTTGTCGGGACAGGGAGGAACAATGAGCAGTTCTTC

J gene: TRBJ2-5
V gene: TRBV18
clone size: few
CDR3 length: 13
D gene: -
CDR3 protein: CASSPLDQETQYF
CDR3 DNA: TGTGCCAGCTCACCACTAGATCAAGAGACCCAGTACTTC

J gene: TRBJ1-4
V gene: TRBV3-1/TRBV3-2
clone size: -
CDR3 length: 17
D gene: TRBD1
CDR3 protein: CASSQEHRGQANEKLFF
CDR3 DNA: TGTGCCAGCAGCCAAGAACACAGGGGGCAAGCTAATGAAAAACTGTTTTTT

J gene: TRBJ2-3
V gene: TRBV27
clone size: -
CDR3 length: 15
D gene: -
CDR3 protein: CASRRSPSGGYTQYF
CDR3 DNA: TGTGCCAGCAGACGCAGCCCATCAGGCGGGTATACGCAGTATTTT

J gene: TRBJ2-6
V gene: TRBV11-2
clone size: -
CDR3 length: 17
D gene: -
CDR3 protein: CASRRGGGPGGANVLTF
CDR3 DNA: TGTGCCAGCAGACGTGGGGGGGGCCCCGGTGGGGCCAACGTCCTGACTTTC

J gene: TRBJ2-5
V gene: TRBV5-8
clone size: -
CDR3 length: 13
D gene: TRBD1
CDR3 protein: CASSFKGGETQYF
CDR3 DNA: TGTGCCAGCAGCTTTAAAGGGGGCGAGACCCAGTACTTC

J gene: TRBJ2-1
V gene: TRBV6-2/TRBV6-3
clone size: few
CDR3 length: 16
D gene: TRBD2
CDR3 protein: CASSYPVAGGYNEQFF
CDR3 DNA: TGTGCCAGCAGTTACCCGGTAGCGGGGGGCTACAATGAGCAGTTCTTC

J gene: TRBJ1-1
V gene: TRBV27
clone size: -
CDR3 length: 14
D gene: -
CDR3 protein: CASSSPGAKTEAFF
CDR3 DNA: TGTGCCAGCAGTTCCCCAGGGGCGAAAACTGAAGCTTTCTTT

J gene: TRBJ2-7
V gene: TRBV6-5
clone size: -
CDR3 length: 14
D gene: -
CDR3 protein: CASSSPPGIYEQYF
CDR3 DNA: TGTGCCAGCAGTTCCCCCCCAGGGATTTACGAGCAGTACTTC

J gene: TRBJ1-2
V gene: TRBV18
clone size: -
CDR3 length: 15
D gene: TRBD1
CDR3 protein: CASSPRDRAIYGYTF
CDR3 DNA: TGTGCCAGCTCACCCCGGGACAGGGCAATCTATGGCTACACCTTC

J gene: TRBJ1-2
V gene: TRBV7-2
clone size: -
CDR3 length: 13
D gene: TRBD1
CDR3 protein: CASSLDRGYGYTF
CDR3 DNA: TGTGCCAGCAGCCTCGACAGGGGCTATGGCTACACCTTC

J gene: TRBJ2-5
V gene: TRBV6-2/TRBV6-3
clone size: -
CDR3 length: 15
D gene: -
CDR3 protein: CASSWSGAYGETQYF
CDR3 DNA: TGTGCCAGCAGTTGGTCGGGAGCGTATGGAGAGACCCAGTACTTC

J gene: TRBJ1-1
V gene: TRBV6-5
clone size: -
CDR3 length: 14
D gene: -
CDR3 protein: CASTKYGVNTEAFF
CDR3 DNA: TGTGCCAGCACCAAATACGGAGTGAACACTGAAGCTTTCTTT

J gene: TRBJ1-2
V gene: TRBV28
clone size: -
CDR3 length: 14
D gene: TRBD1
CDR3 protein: CASSQPGQGRGYTF
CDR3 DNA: TGTGCCAGCAGCCAACCGGGACAGGGTAGGGGCTACACCTTC

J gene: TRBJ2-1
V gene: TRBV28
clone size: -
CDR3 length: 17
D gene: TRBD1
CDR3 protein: CASSSPGQGSSYNEQFF
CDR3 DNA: TGTGCCAGCAGTTCCCCGGGACAGGGAAGCTCCTACAATGAGCAGTTCTTC

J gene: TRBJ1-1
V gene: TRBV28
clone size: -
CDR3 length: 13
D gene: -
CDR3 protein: CASSLFVGQTAFF
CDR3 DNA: TGTGCCAGCAGTTTATTCGTGGGGCAGACAGCTTTCTTT

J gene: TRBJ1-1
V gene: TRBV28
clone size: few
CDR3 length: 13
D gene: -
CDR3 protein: CASSAHELTEAFF
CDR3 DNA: TGTGCCAGCAGTGCCCACGAGCTCACTGAAGCTTTCTTT

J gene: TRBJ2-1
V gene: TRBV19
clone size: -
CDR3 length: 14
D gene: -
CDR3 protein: CASSPAGLYNEQFF
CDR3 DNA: TGTGCCAGTAGTCCCGCTGGACTGTACAATGAGCAGTTCTTC

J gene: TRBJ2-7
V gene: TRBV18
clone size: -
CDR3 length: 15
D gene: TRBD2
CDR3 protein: CASSPRTSGAYEQYF
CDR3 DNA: TGTGCCAGCTCACCGCGGACTAGCGGCGCCTACGAGCAGTACTTC

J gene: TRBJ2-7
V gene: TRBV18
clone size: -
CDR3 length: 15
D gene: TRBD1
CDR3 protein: CASSPPDRGSYEQYF
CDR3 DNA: TGTGCCAGCTCACCCCCCGACAGGGGCTCCTACGAGCAGTACTTC

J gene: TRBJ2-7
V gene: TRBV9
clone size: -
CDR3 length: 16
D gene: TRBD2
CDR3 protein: CASSVEGLAGVYEQYF
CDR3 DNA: TGTGCCAGCAGCGTAGAGGGACTAGCGGGAGTTTACGAGCAGTACTTC